This T cell receptor (beta chain) was captured in a study of OX40 agonist ivuxolimab in advanced cancers. Overall study context: Clinicians treated patients with ivuxolimab, an agonistic anti-OX40 (CD134) antibody. A diagnosis of hepatocellular carcinoma, melanoma, renal cell or head and neck cancer was present in dose-escalation patients. Study-level points and caveats: Average numbers of expanded clones were greater in CD8+ T cells than in CD4+.

This table comes from immunoSEQ multiplex PCR, and its TCRdb copy is limited to in-frame clones, with some not included. The sample consists of approximately 74,000 clones, roughly 80% of them appearing once. This clone was observed a handful of times. Its antigen remains unknown. The CDR3 is 14 amino acids. Germline-derived CDR1 and CDR2 are SEHNR and FQNEAQ (reference sequence). Trimming took off 0 bases at V and 0 bases at J, with 5 bases between the two ends. The timepoints at which blood was sampled were baseline, cycle 4 day 1, and cycle 7 day 1. The sequence was obtained from an adult with an advanced solid tumor such as melanoma, head and neck, liver or kidney cancer. This chain uses TRBV7-9 with TRBJ1-2, with D unclear. The source was CD4+ or CD8+ T cells sorted from blood, collected in a trial of the OX40 agonist ivuxolimab. In DNA form, the CDR3 reads TGTGCCAGCAGCTTAGCCCCAACTAACTATGGCTACACCTTC. Its protein is CASSLAPTNYGYTF.